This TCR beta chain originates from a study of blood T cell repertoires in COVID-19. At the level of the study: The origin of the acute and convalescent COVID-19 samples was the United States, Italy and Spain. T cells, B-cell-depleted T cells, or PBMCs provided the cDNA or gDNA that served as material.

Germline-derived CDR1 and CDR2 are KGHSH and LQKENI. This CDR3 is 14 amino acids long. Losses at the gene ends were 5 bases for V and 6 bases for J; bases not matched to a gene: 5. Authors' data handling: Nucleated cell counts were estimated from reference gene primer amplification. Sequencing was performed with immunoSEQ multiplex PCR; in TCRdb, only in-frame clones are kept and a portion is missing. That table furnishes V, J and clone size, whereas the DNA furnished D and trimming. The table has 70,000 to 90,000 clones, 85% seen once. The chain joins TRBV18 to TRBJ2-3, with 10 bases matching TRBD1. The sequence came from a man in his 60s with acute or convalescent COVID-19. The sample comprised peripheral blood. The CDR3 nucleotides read TGTGCCAGCTCAGCCTCGGGACAGGGGGATACGCAGTATTTT. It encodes CASSASGQGDTQYF.